Each of the 18 T cell receptor beta chains below was sequenced from the same sample in a study of blood T cell repertoires in COVID-19 (dated by TCRdb to about 2020). The method behind the library was the immunoSEQ multiplex PCR assay. What TCRdb holds here is the immuneACCESS table cut down to in-frame rearrangements. Part of the clones is not present; checked against another copy, under half of the missing clones reflect an unresolved V gene, and the others are unexplained. The sample includes approximately 220,000 clones, with about nine tenths observed a single time. Less than 4.5% of the sample is in the top ten clones. Sample: peripheral blood. The receptor set was obtained from a middle-aged man with acute or convalescent COVID-19.

The gene calls are TRBV12-3 or TRBV12-4 and TRBJ1-3, with TRBD1 matching 9 bases. The CDR3 runs to 13 residues. With V trimmed by 10 bases and J by 2 bases, 3 bases remained unmatched. This chain's CDR3 is CATRQGAGNTIYF. CDR3 bases: TGTGCCACCAGACAGGGGGCTGGAAACACCATATATTTT.

This chain uses TRBV24-1 with TRBJ1-3; no definite D call. CDR3 length: 16 residues. Deletions cut 1 base from V and 0 bases from J, with 9 bases between. Germline CDR1 KGHDR, CDR2 SFDVKD. Written as DNA, the CDR3 is TGTGCCACCAGTGATTTTTGGGCACCCTCTGGAAACACCATATATTTT. Translated: CATSDFWAPSGNTIYF.

DNA for the CDR3: TGTGCCAGCAGCTTAAATCTAGCGGGGAATAATGAGCAGTTCTTC. Translated, it gives CASSLNLAGNNEQFF. The V call is TRBV7-3, the J call TRBJ2-1; 9 positions match TRBD2. Germline CDR1 SGHTA, CDR2 FQGTGA. With V trimmed by 1 base and J by 7 bases, 5 bases remained unmatched. The CDR3 has 15 amino acids.

This chain connects TRBV24-1 to TRBJ2-1; 7 bases align to TRBD1. The CDR3 has 14 amino acids. Germline V gene data show CDR1 as KGHDR and CDR2 as SFDVKD. The J segment lost 4 bases and the V segment lost 6 bases, leaving 5 bases of the junction unmatched. CDR3 in amino acids: CATSPGQQYNEQFF. As DNA, the CDR3 is TGTGCCACCAGTCCGGGACAGCAGTACAATGAGCAGTTCTTC.

This rearrangement joins TRBV7-8 to TRBJ2-2; no definite D call. Germline-derived CDR1 and CDR2 are SGHVS and FQNEAQ. This CDR3 is 12 amino acids long. The V gene lost 5 bases and the J gene lost 5 bases, with 6 bases spanning the gap. The chain's CDR3 is CASSHGTGELFF. CDR3 DNA sequence: TGTGCCAGCAGCCACGGTACCGGGGAGCTGTTTTTT.

This sequence joins TRBV5-1 and TRBJ1-1; D uncertain. The CDR3 runs 15 residues. The V end lost 0 bases, the J end lost 3 bases, and 12 bases lay between the germline ends. Germline V gene data show CDR1 as SGHRS and CDR2 as YFSETQ. The CDR3, as DNA: TGCGCCAGCAGCTTGGTGGAGGTTGGGTACACTGAAGCTTTCTTT. Amino acids: CASSLVEVGYTEAFF.

The chain joins TRBV30 to TRBJ1-6; 8 bases agree with TRBD1. From germline, CDR1 is GTSNPN and CDR2 SVGIG (reference sequence). The CDR3 loop spans 12 amino acids. The V gene end was trimmed by 7 bases and the J gene end by 9 bases; junction bases not matched to a gene: 5. The DNA for the CDR3 is TGTGCCTTATCGACAGGGGTTTCACCCCTCCACTTT. This translates into CALSTGVSPLHF.

The chain combines TRBV29-1 with TRBJ2-3, with 7 bases lining up with TRBD1. The V gene's germline CDR1 is SQVTM and CDR2 ANQGSEA. The J segment lost 2 bases and the V segment lost 6 bases, leaving 8 bases of the junction unmatched. The CDR3 totals 14 residues. The CDR3 DNA follows: TGCAGCGTGGGAAGGGGGCGCAACACAGATACGCAGTATTTT. Translated: CSVGRGRNTDTQYF.

V gene TRBV14 combines with J gene TRBJ2-7; 9 positions match TRBD1. There are 17 residues in the CDR3. The germline gives CDR1 SGHDN, CDR2 FVKESK. V gave up 2 bases and J gave up 0 bases; unmatched junction bases: 8. The CDR3 here is CASSQLGPGQGSYEQYF. CDR3 coding DNA: TGTGCCAGCAGCCAACTCGGGCCGGGACAGGGCTCCTACGAGCAGTACTTC.

V usage is TRBV6-5 and J usage is TRBJ1-1, with 9 nucleotides matching TRBD1. This CDR3 has 15 residues. J lost 2 bases, V lost 6 bases, and 7 bases had no gene match. CDR1 is MNHEY and CDR2 is SVGAGI in the germline V gene. As DNA, the CDR3 is TGTGCCAGCAGAAGACAGGGGGGGGGAAACACTGAAGCTTTCTTT. It codes for CASRRQGGGNTEAFF.

This clone was seen more than once but under ten times. The junction departs from germline at one end; a sequencing error may be responsible. The rearrangement uses TRBV30 and TRBJ1-2; D is possibly TRBD1 (6 bases). The CDR3 length is 12 residues. From germline, CDR1 is GTSNPN and CDR2 SVGIG (reference sequence). This chain's CDR3 is CAWSTQGKRHAF. As DNA, the CDR3 is TGTGCCTGGAGTACCCAGGGGAAGAGGCACGCCTTC.

The V gene is TRBV6-5, the J gene TRBJ2-5; TRBD1 matches 7 bases. Trimming took 7 bases from V and 4 from J; bases not matched to a gene: 3. The CDR3 contains 12 residues. The germline gives CDR1 MNHEY, CDR2 SVGAGI. The chain's CDR3 is CASKAGGETQYF. CDR3 coding DNA: TGTGCCAGCAAGGCAGGGGGAGAGACCCAGTACTTC.

With regard to this clone: At the DNA level, this CDR3 is encoded by other sequences in the same sample as well. The chain has TRBV29-1 and TRBJ1-1, with TRBD1 as a possible D gene (6 bases). With 4 bases removed from V and 0 bases from J, the gap between germline ends came to 9 bases. CDR3 length equals 13 residues. Germline lookup yields CDR1 SQVTM and CDR2 ANQGSEA. The CDR3 here is CSVVGQLNTEAFF. The DNA of the CDR3 is TGCAGCGTTGTGGGACAATTGAACACTGAAGCTTTCTTT.

The V call is TRBV19, the J call TRBJ1-5; 7 bases line up with TRBD1. Trimming took 5 bases from V and 1 from J; bases not matched to a gene: 5. This CDR3 has 15 amino acids. Germline V lookup: CDR1 LNHDA, CDR2 SQIVND (reference sequence). Here the CDR3 DNA reads TGTGCCAGTAGTTCCGGGACAGCCAGCAATCAGCCCCAGCATTTT. It encodes CASSSGTASNQPQHF.

This clone was recorded only once. The rearrangement uses TRBV6-1 and TRBJ2-2, with 7 bases lining up with TRBD2. CDR1 is MNHNS, CDR2 SASEGT, per germline. The CDR3 totals 15 residues. J gave up 4 bases and V 2 bases, and 4 bases lay outside the gene matches. The CDR3 loop reads CASSELGGATGELFF. The DNA of the CDR3 is TGTGCCAGCAGTGAACTGGGAGGGGCCACCGGGGAGCTGTTTTTT.

The rearrangement links TRBV3-1 (or the pseudogene TRBV3-2) to TRBJ1-6; D unresolved. V was trimmed by 1 base and J by 7 bases, leaving 8 bases between them. Germline V gene lookup returns CDR1 LGHDT and CDR2 YNNKEL (reference sequence). The length of the CDR3 is 14 residues. CDR3 nucleotide sequence: TGTGCCAGCAGCCAAGGCGTAACGAATTCACCCCTCCACTTT. As protein: CASSQGVTNSPLHF.

The chain carries TRBV24-1 and TRBJ2-3; 13 bases line up with TRBD2. Germline CDR1 reads KGHDR; CDR2 reads SFDVKD. Germline trimming cut 5 bases from V and 1 base from J; bases unmatched to any gene: 8. CDR3 size: 18 residues. The CDR3 reads CATSGTSGGAWGTDTQYF. The CDR3 DNA sequence: TGTGCCACCAGTGGCACTAGCGGGGGGGCTTGGGGCACAGATACGCAGTATTTT.

The chain has TRBV27 and TRBJ2-7; 7 bases match TRBD2. V was clipped by 4 bases and J by 7 bases; unmatched bases: 13. This CDR3 comprises 15 residues. In germline, CDR1 is MNHEY, CDR2 SMNVEV (reference sequence). In DNA, the CDR3 is TGTGCCAGCAGTTCATCAGCGGGGTTTGGTAGGGAGCAGTACTTC. This translates into CASSSSAGFGREQYF.